A single sample gave rise to the 19 T cell receptor beta chains below, sequenced in a study of cytomegalovirus exposure and HLA in healthy donors. Primers included in the PCR were 60 Vbeta and 13 Jbeta primers. Data came from immunoSEQ multiplex PCR; TCRdb stores just in-frame clones and leaves some out. The sample totals tens of thousands of clones. The source material was PBMCs. All receptors come from a male donor in good health and CMV-seronegative.

The CDR3 nucleotides read TGTGCCAGTAGTGTCTATGGACAGGGCGACGAGCAGTACTTC. This translates into CASSVYGQGDEQYF. The rearrangement links TRBV19 to TRBJ2-7; 8 bases match TRBD1. The CDR3 has 14 amino acids. With 5 bases clipped from V and 5 bases from J, the junction kept 8 bases outside the gene matches. CDR1 is LNHDA and CDR2 is SQIVND in the germline V gene (reference sequence).

J is TRBJ2-7 and V is TRBV9; 7 bases line up with TRBD1. The CDR3 extends over 15 amino acids. Trimming removed 0 bases from V and 3 bases from J; junction bases left unmatched: 6. The germline gives CDR1 SGDLS, CDR2 YYNGEE. CDR3 protein: CASSVEVGQIYEQYF. CDR3 sequence (DNA): TGTGCCAGCAGCGTAGAGGTGGGACAGATCTACGAGCAGTACTTC. The variable domain in full, completed from reference TRBV9 and TRBJ2-7, reads DSGVTQTPKHLITATGQRVTLRCSPRSGDLSVYWYQQSLDQGLQFLIQYYNGEERAKGNILERFSAQQFPDLHSELNLSSLELGDSALYFCASSVEVGQIYEQYFGPGTRLTVT.

V and J are TRBV4-1 and TRBJ1-2, with a possible D match to TRBD1 (5 bases). Germline V gene lookup returns CDR1 MGHRA and CDR2 YSYEKL. This CDR3 has 13 amino acids. V dropped 0 bases and J dropped 6 bases, with 8 bases sitting between them. CDR3: CASSQDLRDGYTF. The DNA for the CDR3 is TGCGCCAGCAGCCAAGATCTCAGGGATGGCTACACCTTC.

The rearrangement joins TRBV6-5 to TRBJ1-1; TRBD1 is a possible D gene (6 bases). V dropped 5 bases and J dropped 1 base, with 11 bases sitting between them. CDR1 is MNHEY, CDR2 SVGAGI, per germline. This CDR3 spans 14 amino acids. CDR3 coding DNA: TGTGCCAGCAGTAATGGACAGTGGAACACTGAAGCTTTCTTT. Its translation: CASSNGQWNTEAFF.

The chain links TRBV27 to TRBJ1-2; 10 bases map to TRBD1. Germline V gives CDR1 MNHEY, CDR2 SMNVEV (reference sequence). The CDR3 is made up of 15 amino acids. The V and J ends lost 6 bases and 0 bases, in that order; junction bases with no gene match: 4. CDR3 nucleotides: TGTGCCAGCAGCCGGGACAGGGGAACTAACTATGGCTACACCTTC. Residues: CASSRDRGTNYGYTF.

The V call is TRBV6-1, the J call TRBJ2-1; 9 positions agree with TRBD1. Germline CDR1 MNHNS, CDR2 SASEGT. The CDR3 loop spans 14 amino acids. Trimming took 5 bases from V and 4 from J; bases not matched to a gene: 3. The DNA of the CDR3 is TGTGCCAGCAGTCCCGGGACAGGGTACAATGAGCAGTTCTTC. Translating gives CASSPGTGYNEQFF.

The gene calls are TRBV27 and TRBJ2-5; 7 positions match TRBD1. The CDR3 is made up of 18 amino acids. Germline lookup yields CDR1 MNHEY and CDR2 SMNVEV (reference sequence). The V gene end was trimmed by 0 bases and the J gene end by 3 bases; junction bases not matched to a gene: 13. CDR3 sequence (DNA): TGTGCCAGCAGTTTATCGGCTAGATGGACAGGTGGGAAAGAGACCCAGTACTTC. As protein: CASSLSARWTGGKETQYF.

The chain joins TRBV13 to TRBJ1-2; 8 bases are shared with TRBD1. After removal of 5 bases from V and 0 bases from J, the junction contained 14 bases not matched to a gene. Germline V gene lookup returns CDR1 PRHDT and CDR2 FYEKMQ (reference sequence). The CDR3 sequence is 18 residues long. The CDR3 sequence is CASSARQGINLPNYGYTF. CDR3 in DNA: TGTGCCAGCAGCGCCCGACAGGGGATTAACCTTCCTAACTATGGCTACACCTTC.

The chain couples TRBV7-9 to TRBJ2-7; 9 bases map to TRBD1. Germline V CDR1 and CDR2: SEHNR, FQNEAQ (reference sequence). The junction had 9 bases not matched to a gene; V was cut back by 7 bases and J by 5 bases. The CDR3 sequence is 14 residues long. Here the CDR3 DNA reads TGTGCCAGCACCAGGGGACAGGGCGTCCACGAGCAGTACTTC. Its protein is CASTRGQGVHEQYF.

This rearrangement joins TRBV11-2 to TRBJ1-3, with D perhaps TRBD1 (5 bases). The germline V and J ends were trimmed by 0 bases and 1 base, with 16 bases remaining between them. The CDR3 has 18 residues. The germline V gene encodes CDR1 SGHAT and CDR2 FQNNGV. The CDR3 DNA follows: TGTGCCAGCAGCTTAGATCCGGAGGGACGATATTCTGGAAACACCATATATTTT. It codes for CASSLDPEGRYSGNTIYF.

V and J are TRBV30 and TRBJ1-3; D gene unclear. Per the germline V gene, CDR1 is GTSNPN and CDR2 is SVGIG (reference sequence). This CDR3 spans 15 amino acids. Trimming left V 8 bases short and J 7 bases short, with 24 bases between. The CDR3 loop is CAGQKPGGRRNTIYF. The CDR3 DNA follows: TGTGCCGGGCAGAAACCGGGAGGGAGGAGGAACACCATATATTTT. Full variable domain (outside the CDR3, taken from reference TRBV30 and TRBJ1-3): SQTIHQWPATLVQPVGSPLSLECTVEGTSNPNLYWYRQAAGRGLQLLFYSVGIGQISSEVPQNLSASRPQDRQFILSSKKLLLSDSGFYLCAGQKPGGRRNTIYFGEGSWLTVV.

This chain connects TRBV4-1 to TRBJ2-7, with TRBD2 matching over 12 bases. The germline V gene encodes CDR1 MGHRA and CDR2 YSYEKL. V was clipped by 7 bases and J by 2 bases; unmatched bases: 6. The CDR3 runs to 15 residues. The CDR3 coding sequence is TGCGCCAGCAAGGCGCTAGCGGGGGGGCCCTACGAGCAGTACTTC. Its translation: CASKALAGGPYEQYF.

V usage is TRBV28 and J usage is TRBJ2-7; 9 bases agree with TRBD2. The germline V gene encodes CDR1 MDHEN and CDR2 SYDVKM. CDR3 length equals 16 residues. J was trimmed by 1 base and V by 3 bases; bases with no gene match: 7. CDR3: CASSFRLAGDSYEQYF. The DNA for the CDR3 is TGTGCCAGCAGTTTCCGGTTAGCGGGAGATTCCTACGAGCAGTACTTC.

This chain joins TRBV2 and TRBJ2-2; TRBD2 might be the D (7 bases). Trimming stripped 7 bases from V and 4 bases from J, with 16 bases between. Germline lookup yields CDR1 SNHLY and CDR2 FYNNEI. CDR3 length: 15 residues. The CDR3 nucleotides are TGTGCCAGCACCCCCCGGGGGGCAAGCACCGGGGAGCTGTTTTTT. This codes for CASTPRGASTGELFF. Variable domain in full (rest from reference TRBV2 and TRBJ2-2): EPEVTQTPSHQVTQMGQEVILRCVPISNHLYFYWYRQILGQKVEFLVSFYNNEISEKSEIFDDQFSVERPDGSNFTLKIRSTKLEDSAMYFCASTPRGASTGELFFGEGSRLTVL.

The chain combines TRBV15 with TRBJ2-7; 9 bases match TRBD1. Germline assignment: CDR1 LNHNV and CDR2 YYDKDF (reference sequence). Trimming cost V 0 bases and J 5 bases; bases outside gene matches: 5. This CDR3 contains 15 residues. CDR3 residues: CATSRETGGFNEQYF. CDR3 DNA sequence: TGTGCCACCAGCAGAGAAACAGGGGGCTTTAACGAGCAGTACTTC.

The chain is built from TRBV5-1 and TRBJ1-2; 9 positions agree with TRBD1. The CDR3 is 16 residues long. The junction had 6 bases not matched to a gene; V was cut back by 0 bases and J by 3 bases. CDR1 SGHRS and CDR2 YFSETQ come from the germline V gene. The CDR3 is CASSLGDRDRDYGYTF. The CDR3 DNA is TGCGCCAGCAGCTTGGGGGACAGGGACCGGGACTATGGCTACACCTTC.

V is TRBV7-9 and J is TRBJ1-1; maybe TRBD1 (6 bases). Germline CDR1 is SEHNR and CDR2 is FQNEAQ (reference sequence). The CDR3 has 14 amino acids. V was trimmed by 3 bases and J by 6 bases, leaving 14 bases between them. The CDR3 DNA reads TGTGCCAGCAGCTTGGACAGTTGGGACGCTGAAGCTTTCTTT. Amino acid sequence: CASSLDSWDAEAFF.

For the CDR3, the DNA is TGTGCCAGCAGCCGGGACACGCTCCAATCAGGGCCCCAGCATTTT. Its translation is CASSRDTLQSGPQHF. The chain recombines TRBV2 with TRBJ1-5, with D perhaps matching TRBD1 (6 bases). The CDR3 totals 15 residues. The V end was cut by 6 bases, the J end by 9 bases, with 21 bases between. Germline values: CDR1 SNHLY, CDR2 FYNNEI.

The chain uses TRBV4-3 and TRBJ1-1, with D hard to call. Germline loops: CDR1 LGHNA, CDR2 YSLEER. V was clipped by 2 bases and J by 4 bases, with 20 bases between them. This CDR3 has 17 amino acids. The CDR3 coding sequence is TGCGCCAGCAGCCAATGGCCGGGGAGCGGGTCGGGCACTGAAGCTTTCTTT. Translated, it gives CASSQWPGSGSGTEAFF.